Described below is a single T cell receptor (beta chain) sequence and its context. Sequencing used immunoSEQ multiplex PCR; TCRdb keeps in-frame clones, though not all of them. The profile shows fewer than 300,000 clones, 90% to 95% of them singletons. This entry is derived from a study of blood T cell repertoires in COVID-19. Turning to the study itself: PBMCs, B-cell-depleted T cells, or T cells were the source of the cDNA or gDNA that made up the material.

While infection was still active, Seattle patients were enrolled and then followed longitudinally. In germline, CDR1 is KGHSH, CDR2 LQKENI. CDR3 length: 19 amino acids. The junction had 12 bases not matched to a gene; V was cut back by 6 bases and J by 1 base. Sequencing was done on a sample of peripheral blood. The chain uses TRBV18 and TRBJ2-1, with 13 bases aligning to TRBD2. The receptor's source is a woman aged 25 to 45 with COVID-19, enrolled during active disease. CDR3 in amino acids: CASSPGTSGMVGSYNEQFF. As DNA, the CDR3 is TGTGCCAGCTCGCCCGGGACTAGCGGGATGGTCGGGTCCTACAATGAGCAGTTCTTC.